Sequencing of this TCR beta chain was carried out in a study of T cell repertoires in cytomegalovirus infection. Background on the study: The public TCR beta signatures pointed to both CMV infection and matching HLA type.

There are many counts of this clonotype. Antigen specificity is unknown. Notes on the study in general: What dominated the ex vivo response were HLA-C-restricted CMV-specific TCR beta clonotypes. Cumulative public TCR beta family frequency identified carriers of CMV plus the relevant HLA.

The germline CDR1 and CDR2 sequences are MDHEN and SYDVKM. The length of the CDR3 is 12 residues. Trimming cost V 5 bases and J 5 bases; bases outside gene matches: 3. From the reads, TCRdb called clonotypes with MiXCR, one entry per CDR3 protein. The data show approximately 140,000 distinct CDR3 sequences, 8.8% seen once. The sequence came from a human donor in good health (CMV status not recorded). Some clones in this sample may be carry-over from other donors' samples. The chain combines TRBV28 with TRBJ2-7; TRBD1 agrees at 7 bases. Material for sequencing was PBMCs. The CDR3 spells CASSIRGNEQYF. CDR3 nucleotides: TGTGCCAGCAGTATCAGGGGGAACGAGCAGTACTTC.